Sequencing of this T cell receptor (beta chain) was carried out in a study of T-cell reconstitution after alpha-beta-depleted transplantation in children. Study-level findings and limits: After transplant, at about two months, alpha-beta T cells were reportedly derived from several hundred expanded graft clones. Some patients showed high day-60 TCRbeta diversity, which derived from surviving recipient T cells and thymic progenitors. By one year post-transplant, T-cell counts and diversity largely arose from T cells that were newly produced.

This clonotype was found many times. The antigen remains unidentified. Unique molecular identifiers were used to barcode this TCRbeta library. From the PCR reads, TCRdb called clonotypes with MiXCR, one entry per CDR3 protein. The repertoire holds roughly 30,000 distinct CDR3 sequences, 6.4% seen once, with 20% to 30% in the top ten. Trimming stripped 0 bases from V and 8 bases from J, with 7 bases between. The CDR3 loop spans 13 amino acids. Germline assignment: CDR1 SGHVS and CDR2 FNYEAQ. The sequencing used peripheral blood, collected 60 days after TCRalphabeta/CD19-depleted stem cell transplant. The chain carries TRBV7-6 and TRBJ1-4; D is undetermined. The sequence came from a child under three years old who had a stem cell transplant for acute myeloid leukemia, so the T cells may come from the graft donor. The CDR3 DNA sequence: TGTGCCAGCAGCTTAGCGGAGAGAGAAAAACTGTTTTTT. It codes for CASSLAEREKLFF. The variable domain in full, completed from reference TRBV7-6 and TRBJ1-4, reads GAGVSQSPRYKVTKRGQDVALRCDPISGHVSLYWYRQALGQGPEFLTYFNYEAQQDKSGLPNDRFSAERPEGSISTLTIQRTEQRDSAMYRCASSLAEREKLFFGSGTQLSVL.